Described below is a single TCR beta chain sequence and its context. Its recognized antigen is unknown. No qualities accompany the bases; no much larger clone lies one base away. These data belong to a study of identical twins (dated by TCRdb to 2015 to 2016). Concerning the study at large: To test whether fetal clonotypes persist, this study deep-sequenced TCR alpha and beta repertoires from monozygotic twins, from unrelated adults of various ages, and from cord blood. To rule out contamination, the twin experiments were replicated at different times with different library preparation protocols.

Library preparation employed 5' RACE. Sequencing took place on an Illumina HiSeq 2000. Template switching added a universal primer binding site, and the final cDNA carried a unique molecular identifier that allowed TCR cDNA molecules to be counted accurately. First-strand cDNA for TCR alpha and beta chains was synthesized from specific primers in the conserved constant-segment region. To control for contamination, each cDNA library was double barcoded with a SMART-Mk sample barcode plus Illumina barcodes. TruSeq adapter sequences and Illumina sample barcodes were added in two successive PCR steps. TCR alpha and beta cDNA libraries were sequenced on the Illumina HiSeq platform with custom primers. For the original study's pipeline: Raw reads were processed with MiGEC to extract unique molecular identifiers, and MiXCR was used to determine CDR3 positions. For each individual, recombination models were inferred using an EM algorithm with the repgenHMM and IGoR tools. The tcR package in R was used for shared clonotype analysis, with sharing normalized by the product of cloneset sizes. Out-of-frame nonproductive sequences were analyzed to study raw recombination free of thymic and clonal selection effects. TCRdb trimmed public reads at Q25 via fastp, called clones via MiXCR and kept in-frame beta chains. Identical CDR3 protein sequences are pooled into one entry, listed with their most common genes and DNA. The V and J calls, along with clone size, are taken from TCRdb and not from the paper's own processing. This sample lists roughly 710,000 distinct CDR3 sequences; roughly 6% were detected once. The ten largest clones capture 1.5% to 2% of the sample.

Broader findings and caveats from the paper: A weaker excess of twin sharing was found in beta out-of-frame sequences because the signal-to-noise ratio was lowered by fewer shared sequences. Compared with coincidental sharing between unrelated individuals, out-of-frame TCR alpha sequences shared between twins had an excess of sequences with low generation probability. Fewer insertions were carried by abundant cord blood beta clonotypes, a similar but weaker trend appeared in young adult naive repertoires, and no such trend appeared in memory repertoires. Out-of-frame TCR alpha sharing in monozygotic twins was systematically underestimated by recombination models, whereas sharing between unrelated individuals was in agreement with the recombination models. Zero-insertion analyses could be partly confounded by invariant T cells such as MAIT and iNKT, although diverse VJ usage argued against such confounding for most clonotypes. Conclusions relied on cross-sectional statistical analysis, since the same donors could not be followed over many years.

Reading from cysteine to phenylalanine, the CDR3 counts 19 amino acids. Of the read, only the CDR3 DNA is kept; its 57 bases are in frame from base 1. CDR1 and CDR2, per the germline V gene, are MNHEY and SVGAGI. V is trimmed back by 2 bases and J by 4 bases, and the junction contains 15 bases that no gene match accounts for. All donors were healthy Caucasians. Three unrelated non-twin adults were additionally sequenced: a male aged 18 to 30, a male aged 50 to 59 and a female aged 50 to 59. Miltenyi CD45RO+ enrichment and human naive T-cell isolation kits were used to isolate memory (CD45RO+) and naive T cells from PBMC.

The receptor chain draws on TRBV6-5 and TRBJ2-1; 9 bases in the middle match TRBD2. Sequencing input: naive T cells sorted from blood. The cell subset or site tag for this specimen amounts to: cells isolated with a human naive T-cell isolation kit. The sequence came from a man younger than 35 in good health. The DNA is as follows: TGTGCCAGCAGTTACGGCTCCCCGGCGGGAGGGCCGGGTTACAATGAGCAGTTCTTC. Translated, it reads CASSYGSPAGGPGYNEQFF.